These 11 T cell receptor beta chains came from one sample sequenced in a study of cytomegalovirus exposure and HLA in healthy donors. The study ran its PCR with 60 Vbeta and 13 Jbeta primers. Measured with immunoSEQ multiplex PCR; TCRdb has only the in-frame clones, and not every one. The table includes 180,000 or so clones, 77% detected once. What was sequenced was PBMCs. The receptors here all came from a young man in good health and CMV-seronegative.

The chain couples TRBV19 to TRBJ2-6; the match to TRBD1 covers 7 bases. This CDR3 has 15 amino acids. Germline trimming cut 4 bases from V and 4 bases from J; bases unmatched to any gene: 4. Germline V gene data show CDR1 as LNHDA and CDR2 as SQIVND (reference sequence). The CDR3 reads CASSRDREGANVLTF. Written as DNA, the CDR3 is TGTGCCAGTAGTAGAGACAGGGAAGGGGCCAACGTCCTGACTTTC.

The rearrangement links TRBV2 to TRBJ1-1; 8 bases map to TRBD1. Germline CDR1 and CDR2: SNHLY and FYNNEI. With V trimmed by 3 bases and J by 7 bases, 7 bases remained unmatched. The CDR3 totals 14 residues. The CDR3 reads CASSDPTGGGEAFF. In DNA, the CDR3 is TGTGCCAGCAGTGACCCCACAGGGGGTGGTGAAGCTTTCTTT.

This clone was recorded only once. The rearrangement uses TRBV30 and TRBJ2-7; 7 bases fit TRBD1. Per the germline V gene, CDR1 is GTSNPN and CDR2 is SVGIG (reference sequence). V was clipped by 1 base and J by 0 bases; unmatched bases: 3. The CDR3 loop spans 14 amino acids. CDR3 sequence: CAWSAGGISYEQYF. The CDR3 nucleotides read TGTGCCTGGAGTGCAGGGGGTATCTCCTACGAGCAGTACTTC. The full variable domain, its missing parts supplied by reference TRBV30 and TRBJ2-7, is SQTIHQWPATLVQPVGSPLSLECTVEGTSNPNLYWYRQAAGRGLQLLFYSVGIGQISSEVPQNLSASRPQDRQFILSSKKLLLSDSGFYLCAWSAGGISYEQYFGPGTRLTVT.

CDR3: CASSQESGRSSEAFF. Here the CDR3 DNA reads TGCGCCAGCAGCCAAGAAAGCGGGCGTAGCTCTGAAGCTTTCTTT. The chain combines TRBV4-3 with TRBJ1-1; D unresolved. The germline V and J ends were trimmed by 0 bases and 6 bases, with 14 bases remaining between them. This CDR3 has 15 residues. Looked up from germline, CDR1 is LGHNA and CDR2 is YSLEER.

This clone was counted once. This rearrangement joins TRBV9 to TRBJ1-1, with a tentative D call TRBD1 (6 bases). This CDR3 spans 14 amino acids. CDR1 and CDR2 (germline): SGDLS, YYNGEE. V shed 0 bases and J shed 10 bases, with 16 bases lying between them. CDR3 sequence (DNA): TGTGCCAGCAGCGTAGACGGGGGGCGCGGAGGAGCTTTCTTT. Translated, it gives CASSVDGGRGGAFF.

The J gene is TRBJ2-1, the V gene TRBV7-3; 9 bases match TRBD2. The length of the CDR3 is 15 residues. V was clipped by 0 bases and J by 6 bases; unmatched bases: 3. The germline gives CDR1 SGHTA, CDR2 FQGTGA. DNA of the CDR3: TGTGCCAGCAGCTTAACTCTAGCGGGGCCCAATGAGCAGTTCTTC. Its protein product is CASSLTLAGPNEQFF. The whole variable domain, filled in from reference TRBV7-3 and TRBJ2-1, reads GAGVSQTPSNKVTEKGKYVELRCDPISGHTALYWYRQSLGQGPEFLIYFQGTGAADDSGLPNDRFFAVRPEGSVSTLKIQRTERGDSAVYLCASSLTLAGPNEQFFGPGTRLTVL.

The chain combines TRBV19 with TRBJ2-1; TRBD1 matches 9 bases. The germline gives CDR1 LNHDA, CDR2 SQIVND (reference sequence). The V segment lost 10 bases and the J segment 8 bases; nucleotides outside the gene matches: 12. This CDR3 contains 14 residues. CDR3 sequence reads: CATGGDRDWDEQFF. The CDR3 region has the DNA TGTGCCACCGGTGGGGACAGGGATTGGGATGAGCAGTTCTTC.

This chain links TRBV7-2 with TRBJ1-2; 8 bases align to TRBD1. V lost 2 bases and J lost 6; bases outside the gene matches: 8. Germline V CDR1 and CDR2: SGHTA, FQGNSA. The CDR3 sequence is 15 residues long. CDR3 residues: CASSLSARGLDGYTF. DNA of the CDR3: TGTGCCAGCAGCTTATCGGCCAGGGGGCTGGATGGCTACACCTTC. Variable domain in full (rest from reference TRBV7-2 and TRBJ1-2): GAGVSQSPSNKVTEKGKDVELRCDPISGHTALYWYRQSLGQGLEFLIYFQGNSAPDKSGLPSDRFSAERTGGSVSTLTIQRTQQEDSAVYLCASSLSARGLDGYTFGSGTRLTVV.

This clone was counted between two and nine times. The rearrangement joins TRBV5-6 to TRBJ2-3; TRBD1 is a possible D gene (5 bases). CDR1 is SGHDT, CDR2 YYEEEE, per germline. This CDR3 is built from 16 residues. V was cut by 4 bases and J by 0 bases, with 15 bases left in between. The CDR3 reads CASSLQTEISTDTQYF. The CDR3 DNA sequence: TGTGCCAGCAGCCTGCAGACAGAGATCAGCACAGATACGCAGTATTTT. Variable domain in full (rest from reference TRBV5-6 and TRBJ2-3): DAGVTQSPTHLIKTRGQQVTLRCSPKSGHDTVSWYQQALGQGPQFIFQYYEEEERQRGNFPDRFSGHQFPNYSSELNVNALLLGDSALYLCASSLQTEISTDTQYFGPGTRLTVL.

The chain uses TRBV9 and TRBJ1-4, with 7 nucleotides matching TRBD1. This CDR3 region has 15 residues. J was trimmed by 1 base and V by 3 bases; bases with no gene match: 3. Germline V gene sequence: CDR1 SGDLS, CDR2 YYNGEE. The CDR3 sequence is CASSGNRGTNEKLFF. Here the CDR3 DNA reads TGTGCCAGCAGCGGAAACAGGGGAACTAATGAAAAACTGTTTTTT.

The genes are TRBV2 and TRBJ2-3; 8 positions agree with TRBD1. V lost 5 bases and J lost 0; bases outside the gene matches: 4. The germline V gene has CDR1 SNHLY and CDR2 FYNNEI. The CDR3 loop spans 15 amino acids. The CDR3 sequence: CASSRGTGSTDTQYF. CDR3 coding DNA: TGTGCCAGCAGTAGGGGGACAGGAAGCACAGATACGCAGTATTTT.